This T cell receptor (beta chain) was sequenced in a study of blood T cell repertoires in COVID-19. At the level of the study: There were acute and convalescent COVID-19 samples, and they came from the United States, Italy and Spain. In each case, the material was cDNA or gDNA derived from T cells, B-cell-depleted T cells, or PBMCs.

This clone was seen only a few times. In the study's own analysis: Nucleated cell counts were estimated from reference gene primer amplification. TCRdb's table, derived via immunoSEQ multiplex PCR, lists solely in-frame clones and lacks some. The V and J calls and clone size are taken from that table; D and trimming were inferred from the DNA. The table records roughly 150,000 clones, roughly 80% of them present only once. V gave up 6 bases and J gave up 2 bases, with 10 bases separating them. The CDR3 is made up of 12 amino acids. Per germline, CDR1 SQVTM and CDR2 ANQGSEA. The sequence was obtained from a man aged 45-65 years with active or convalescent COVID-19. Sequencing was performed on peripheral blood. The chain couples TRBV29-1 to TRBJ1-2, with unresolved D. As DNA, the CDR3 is TGCAGCGTCGCCGGCGGGAACTATGGCTACACCTTC. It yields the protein CSVAGGNYGYTF.